These 20 T cell receptor beta chains originate from one sample sequenced in a study of Graves' ophthalmopathy and Graves' hyperthyroidism. As the template, RNA transcripts were used to amplify TCR beta CDR3 regions. In the first round, RT-PCR was carried out with HTBI primers, and a multiplex PCR formed the second round. Each CDR3 protein is one row after TCRdb ran MiXCR on the multiplex PCR reads. The data contain about 370,000 distinct CDR3 sequences, around 16% of them singletons. Specimen: peripheral blood. The receptors were gathered from a woman between 18 and 30 years old with Graves' ophthalmopathy.

This clonotype was seen many times. The chain has TRBV25-1 and TRBJ1-6; tentatively, D is TRBD1 (5 bases). V was shortened by 5 bases and J by 5 bases, with 16 bases between the two germline ends. This CDR3 is 16 amino acids long. Germline-derived CDR1 and CDR2 are MGHDK and SYGVNS. Written as DNA, the CDR3 is TGTGCCAGCAGTCCCCGTGGGGGTGGAGATAATTCACCCCTCCACTTT. This sequence encodes CASSPRGGGDNSPLHF.

This clonotype has ten or more counts. The rearrangement joins TRBV4-3 to TRBJ1-1; 9 bases are a match to TRBD1. The V gene end was trimmed by 1 base and the J gene end by 5 bases; junction bases not matched to a gene: 2. Germline CDR1 is LGHNA and CDR2 is YSLEER. This CDR3 is 14 amino acids long. As DNA, the CDR3 is TGCGCCAGCAGCCAAGCCGGACAGGGGACTGAAGCTTTCTTT. This sequence encodes CASSQAGQGTEAFF.

This clonotype was detected a few times. The V and J genes are TRBV24-1 and TRBJ2-1; 7 bases are shared with TRBD1. The germline gives CDR1 KGHDR, CDR2 SFDVKD. The CDR3 sequence is 14 residues long. V trimming: 5 bases; J trimming: 6 bases; junction bases outside the gene matches: 6. CDR3 nucleotide sequence: TGTGCCACCAGTGCCGAGACAGGGTCCAATGAGCAGTTCTTC. Protein product: CATSAETGSNEQFF.

This clonotype was counted ten times or more. The rearrangement uses TRBV6-1 and TRBJ1-5; possibly TRBD1 for D (5 bases). The CDR3 extends over 16 amino acids. With 4 bases removed from V and 3 bases from J, the gap between germline ends came to 16 bases. Germline lookup yields CDR1 MNHNS and CDR2 SASEGT. The CDR3 reads CASSGAGRIHNQPQHF. The CDR3 coding sequence is TGTGCCAGCAGTGGGGCAGGGCGGATCCACAATCAGCCCCAGCATTTT.

This chain links TRBV12-3 or TRBV12-4 with TRBJ2-5; 8 bases line up with TRBD1. Losses at the gene ends were 7 bases for V and 5 bases for J; bases not matched to a gene: 6. The CDR3 contains 13 residues. The CDR3 reads CASKPTGVETQYF. The CDR3 bases are TGTGCCAGCAAACCGACAGGGGTCGAGACCCAGTACTTC.

This clonotype was observed many times. The V and J genes are TRBV7-2 and TRBJ1-1; 9 bases are a match to TRBD1. The germline gives CDR1 SGHTA, CDR2 FQGNSA. J gave up 0 bases and V 0 bases, and 11 bases lay outside the gene matches. CDR3 size: 19 residues. As DNA, the CDR3 is TGTGCCAGCAGCTTAGCGTTGAGGGACAGGGCAGGGCTGAACACTGAAGCTTTCTTT. Translated, it gives CASSLALRDRAGLNTEAFF. Full variable domain (remainder filled in from reference TRBV7-2 and TRBJ1-1): GAGVSQSPSNKVTEKGKDVELRCDPISGHTALYWYRQSLGQGLEFLIYFQGNSAPDKSGLPSDRFSAERTGGSVSTLTIQRTQQEDSAVYLCASSLALRDRAGLNTEAFFGQGTRLTVV.

A word on this clonotype: With a much larger clone just one base away, this may be a read error. V and J are TRBV5-1 and TRBJ1-3; no definite D call. This CDR3 is built from 11 residues. Germline values: CDR1 SGHRS, CDR2 YFSETQ. CDR3 sequence (DNA): TGCGCCAGCGGCTCTGGAAACACCACATATTTT. Its protein is CASGSGNTTYF.

This clonotype was seen many times. The rearrangement uses TRBV10-3 and TRBJ1-3; D is ambiguous. V was trimmed by 0 bases and J by 4 bases, leaving 10 bases between them. The CDR3 loop spans 15 amino acids. Germline V gene sequence: CDR1 ENHRY, CDR2 SYGVKD. CDR3 nucleotide sequence: TGTGCCATCAGTGAGTCGGGAGGCGGGGGAAACACCATATATTTT. Its translation: CAISESGGGGNTIYF.

This clonotype occurred once. V and J are TRBV6-2 or TRBV6-3 and TRBJ2-7; D is possibly TRBD1 (6 bases). The CDR3 is 12 amino acids. V dropped 6 bases and J dropped 7 bases, with 13 bases sitting between them. The V gene's germline CDR1 is MNHEY and CDR2 SVGEGT. CDR3 nucleotides: TGTGCCAGCAGGCCCTCTAGGGGGGAGCAGTACTTC. Residues: CASRPSRGEQYF.

This chain connects TRBV27 to TRBJ1-5, with D unresolved. This CDR3 contains 14 residues. The V gene's germline CDR1 is MNHEY and CDR2 SMNVEV (reference sequence). The germline V and J ends were trimmed by 5 bases and 5 bases, with 13 bases remaining between them. CDR3 nucleotides: TGTGCCAGCAGTCCACGGACGGATTATCAGCCCCAGCATTTT. This translates into CASSPRTDYQPQHF.

V gene TRBV6-1 combines with J gene TRBJ2-2, with TRBD2 identical over 10 bases. The CDR3 loop spans 18 amino acids. V shed 2 bases and J 5 bases; nucleotides not matched to a gene: 11. Looked up from germline, CDR1 is MNHNS and CDR2 is SASEGT. CDR3 in DNA: TGTGCCAGCAGTGAAAGGCCTAGCGGGAGAAGGGGGACCGGGGAGCTGTTTTTT. It is translated as CASSERPSGRRGTGELFF.

This clonotype showed up many times. V usage is TRBV11-1 and J usage is TRBJ2-7, with 9 bases lining up with TRBD2. Germline V lookup: CDR1 SGHAT, CDR2 FQDESV (reference sequence). The V segment lost 0 bases and the J segment 1 base; nucleotides outside the gene matches: 4. This CDR3 comprises 16 residues. CDR3 loop: CASSLAPSGMSYEQYF. The CDR3 coding sequence is TGTGCCAGCAGCTTAGCGCCTAGCGGGATGTCCTACGAGCAGTACTTC.

This clonotype was observed at least ten times. J is TRBJ2-7 and V is TRBV11-2; D is perhaps TRBD2 (5 bases). Germline V gene sequence: CDR1 SGHAT, CDR2 FQNNGV. Trimming pared 2 bases from V and 1 base from J, leaving 9 bases between. CDR3 length equals 14 residues. Written as DNA, the CDR3 is TGTGCCAGCAGCTTAATAGCGCCTTCCTACGAGCAGTACTTC. This translates into CASSLIAPSYEQYF.

This sequence joins TRBV20-1 and TRBJ1-6; TRBD1 aligns across 7 bases. This CDR3 has 13 amino acids. V shed 4 bases, J shed 5 bases, and the junction held 2 bases outside the gene matches. Germline V gene lookup returns CDR1 DFQATT and CDR2 SNEGSKA (reference sequence). In DNA, the CDR3 is TGCAGTGCTACGACAGGGCATAATTCACCCCTCCACTTT. Translation: CSATTGHNSPLHF.

This clonotype has a handful of counts. V gene TRBV12-3 or TRBV12-4 combines with J gene TRBJ1-5; D unclear. The CDR3 loop spans 13 amino acids. Trimming took 0 bases from V and 6 from J, leaving 6 bases between them. CDR3: CASSLAEGQPQHF. DNA of the CDR3: TGTGCCAGCAGTTTAGCGGAGGGTCAGCCCCAGCATTTT.

The rearrangement joins TRBV6-5 to TRBJ1-2; D gene unclear. With 0 bases removed from V and 2 bases from J, the gap between germline ends came to 13 bases. From germline, CDR1 is MNHEY and CDR2 SVGAGI. This CDR3 contains 16 residues. CDR3 residues: CASSYSTNGRNYGYTF. DNA of the CDR3: TGTGCCAGCAGTTACTCGACAAACGGCAGAAACTATGGCTACACCTTC.

This clonotype showed up many times. This sequence joins TRBV10-3 and TRBJ2-2; the match to TRBD2 covers 7 bases. CDR1 and CDR2 from the germline V gene are ENHRY and SYGVKD. V shed 5 bases and J 4 bases; nucleotides not matched to a gene: 13. The CDR3 consists of 17 residues. This CDR3 reads CAISQGLTGMVTGELFF. The CDR3 DNA is TGTGCCATCAGTCAGGGACTAACGGGAATGGTCACCGGGGAGCTGTTTTTT.

This clonotype was found a few times. The chain employs TRBV6-2 or TRBV6-3 and TRBJ2-7, with D maybe TRBD2 (5 bases). Per the germline V gene, CDR1 is MNHEY and CDR2 is SVGEGT. Trimming took 3 bases from V and 0 from J, leaving 15 bases between them. This CDR3 is 16 amino acids long. The DNA for the CDR3 is TGTGCCAGCAGTTATACTGTCAGGAGGAGCTCCTACGAGCAGTACTTC. Its translation: CASSYTVRRSSYEQYF.

This clonotype has ten or more counts. The chain links TRBV20-1 to TRBJ1-3; D not certain. V gave up 5 bases and J gave up 2 bases, with 13 bases separating them. This CDR3 spans 14 amino acids. Germline V gene sequence: CDR1 DFQATT, CDR2 SNEGSKA (reference sequence). CDR3 amino acids: CSASEGGAGNTIYF. The CDR3, as DNA: TGCAGTGCTTCCGAAGGCGGCGCTGGAAACACCATATATTTT.

This clonotype was observed many times. The chain combines TRBV6-2 or TRBV6-3 with TRBJ2-7, with a possible D match to TRBD1 (6 bases). With 0 bases removed from V and 1 base from J, the gap between germline ends came to 7 bases. Germline CDR1 is MNHEY and CDR2 is SVGEGT. The CDR3 runs 14 residues. DNA for the CDR3: TGTGCCAGCAGTTACTCAGGGGGATCCTACGAGCAGTACTTC. This sequence encodes CASSYSGGSYEQYF.